Sequencing of this T cell receptor beta chain was carried out in a study of OX40 agonist ivuxolimab in advanced cancers. Study details: Earlier treatment with anti-PD-1, anti-PD-L1 or anti-CTLA-4 was permitted, and over 35% had received some.

Study-level results: Certain nonresponders likewise exhibited a low normalized T-cell clonal expansion.

Remarks on this clone: Its target is unknown.

Sequencing was performed with immunoSEQ multiplex PCR; in TCRdb, only in-frame clones are kept and a portion is missing. The table includes under 80,000 clones, about 89% detected once. In germline, CDR1 is SNHLY, CDR2 FYNNEI. CDR3 length: 12 residues. V lost 2 bases and J 9 bases, leaving 7 bases between the germline ends. Specimen: CD4+ or CD8+ T cells sorted from blood, collected in a trial of the OX40 agonist ivuxolimab. This clonotype was sampled from an adult with an advanced solid tumor such as melanoma, head and neck, liver or kidney cancer. The J gene is TRBJ2-2, the V gene TRBV2, with D hard to call. The CDR3 region is CASSELNRELFF. The CDR3 nucleotides are TGTGCCAGCAGTGAACTGAATAGGGAGCTGTTTTTT.